Sequencing of this T cell receptor beta chain was carried out in a study of CD8+ T cells in alopecia areata. Study-level background: Treated patients were given 5 to 10 mg oral tofacitinib twice daily. Tofacitinib dosing lasted 6 to 18 months, which was then followed by 6 months off drug. Treated patients were scored for severity by percent of scalp affected.

Treatment here: oral pan-JAK inhibitor, 5-10 mg twice daily. Reverse transcribed after extraction, RNA yielded cDNA as the sequencing template. This table comes from immunoSEQ multiplex PCR, and its TCRdb copy is limited to in-frame clones, with some not included. The table lists roughly 110,000 clones, about 83% of them singletons. This CDR3 is 14 amino acids long. Germline V gene data show CDR1 as KGHSH and CDR2 as LQKENI. Germline trimming cut 3 bases from V and 5 bases from J; bases unmatched to any gene: 4. The sequence was collected from a human donor with alopecia areata. The chain employs TRBV18 and TRBJ2-1; TRBD2 matches at 7 bases. This specimen was CD8+ T cells sorted from blood, taken at week 24, from a patient treated with tofacitinib. The CDR3 loop is CASSPPGLDNEQFF. CDR3 sequence (DNA): TGTGCCAGCTCACCCCCTGGACTAGACAATGAGCAGTTCTTC.